This T cell receptor (beta chain) originates from a study of blood T cells in healthy people across ages. Overall study results and limits: TCR beta diversity correlated strongly with naive T cell percentage. Greater diversity and more naive CD4+ cells were seen in long-lived donors than in aged donors.

This CDR3 spans 14 amino acids. CDR1 KGHDR and CDR2 SFDVKD come from the germline V gene. A J-beta primer mix and a sample-barcoded 5' primer were used in a second PCR of about 7 to 11 cycles. TCRdb processed the 5' RACE reads anew with MiXCR; each CDR3 protein has one entry. The table has about 720,000 distinct CDR3 sequences, roughly 20% seen once. The donors, healthy Caucasians from Russia, were aged about 6 to 95. Drawn from each donor were approximately 10 milliliters of peripheral blood. This clonotype was seen more than once but under ten times. The antigen remains undetermined. This chain joins TRBV24-1 and TRBJ2-7; D might be TRBD1 (6 bases). The better agreement between TRBJ2-1 and the DNA end casts doubt on the J call. Input material: blood. This TCR was recovered from a man aged 65 to 85 in good health. The CDR3 protein is CATSETGRDNEQFF. The DNA for the CDR3 is TGTGCCACCAGTGAGACAGGAAGGGACAATGAGCAGTTCTTC.